This T cell receptor beta chain derives from a study of blood T cell repertoires in COVID-19. Study-level background: The samples span acute and convalescent COVID-19 from the United States, Italy and Spain. Nucleic acid was either cDNA or gDNA, and it came from T cells, B-cell-depleted T cells, or PBMCs.

As originally analysed: Estimates of nucleated cell counts were drawn from the amplification of reference gene primers. Clones were sequenced by immunoSEQ multiplex PCR, and TCRdb holds only the in-frame ones, with some missing. V and J calls and clone size are as listed in that table; D and trimming were resolved from the DNA. Seen here are some 250,000 clones, 88% observed once, and the top ten hold roughly 0.8%. Germline trimming cut 5 bases from V and 7 bases from J; bases unmatched to any gene: 6. CDR1 is SGHAT and CDR2 is FQNNGV in the germline V gene. The CDR3 sequence is 15 residues long. Material for sequencing was peripheral blood. This TCR came from a woman in her 30s with acute or convalescent COVID-19. This chain joins TRBV11-2 and TRBJ2-1; 12 bases line up with TRBD2. CDR3 region: CASSEGLAGWNEQFF. The CDR3, as DNA: TGTGCCAGCAGCGAAGGACTAGCGGGGTGGAATGAGCAGTTCTTC.